This TCR beta chain emerged from a study of early T cells in non-severe SARS-CoV-2 infection. On the study more broadly: Chains were not paired, and sequencing was done on bulk RNA from unsorted whole blood. Findings of the study overall: Private and CD4 specificities were missed by VDJdb matching, which favored anti-spike CD8 responses.

This clonotype was counted between two and nine times. Antigen specificity is unknown. In germline, CDR1 is SGDLS, CDR2 YYNGEE. Trimming took off 3 bases at V and 7 bases at J, with 10 bases between the two ends. The CDR3 is made up of 13 amino acids. Individually, cDNA molecules had unique molecular identifiers attached to them. TCRdb re-analysed the 5' RACE reads in MiXCR, keeping a single row per CDR3 protein. The data show approximately 90,000 distinct CDR3 sequences, roughly 15% seen once. The sample here was whole blood, taken at baseline. The chain couples TRBV9 to TRBJ2-2; D call uncertain. This TCR came from an adult who was a healthcare worker with PCR-confirmed SARS-CoV-2 infection or an uninfected control (not recorded which). The CDR3 protein is CASSATLGGELFF. For the CDR3, the DNA is TGTGCCAGCAGCGCGACATTGGGCGGGGAGCTGTTTTTT. The full variable domain, in which reference TRBV9 and TRBJ2-2 provide the parts outside the CDR3, is DSGVTQTPKHLITATGQRVTLRCSPRSGDLSVYWYQQSLDQGLQFLIQYYNGEERAKGNILERFSAQQFPDLHSELNLSSLELGDSALYFCASSATLGGELFFGEGSRLTVL.